A single sample gave rise to the 4 T cell receptor beta chains below, sequenced in a study of blood T cell repertoires in COVID-19 (dated by TCRdb to 2018 to 2021). Receptors were amplified or captured by the immunoSEQ multiplex PCR assay. Drawn from immuneACCESS, this table holds only the in-frame rearrangements with V and J called that TCRdb kept. Clones are partly lost; checked studies trace under half to an unresolved V gene and leave the rest unexplained. The sample includes over 65,000 clones, with 86% observed a single time. The top ten clonotypes cover about 8% of the sample. Sequencing used peripheral blood. All receptors come from a man aged 30 to 45 with acute or convalescent COVID-19.

V gene TRBV4-1 combines with J gene TRBJ2-1, with D unclear. V lost 0 bases, J lost 6 bases, and 12 bases lay in between. Germline CDR1 is MGHRA and CDR2 is YSYEKL. The CDR3 contains 15 residues. Written as DNA, the CDR3 is TGCGCCAGCAGCCAAGATTCATCGGTCATCAATGAGCAGTTCTTC. It is translated as CASSQDSSVINEQFF.

The rearrangement links TRBV4-2 to TRBJ2-1; 12 bases map to TRBD2. Germline CDR1 and CDR2: LGHNA and YNFKEQ. This CDR3 has 21 residues. The ends lost 4 bases at V and 7 bases at J; junction bases unmatched: 23. CDR3 nucleotide sequence: TGTGCCAGCAGCCCCAGAGAGATGACTAGCGGGAGAGGGGCGGTGTCTAATGAGCAGTTCTTC. It is translated as CASSPREMTSGRGAVSNEQFF.

The chain uses TRBV11-2 and TRBJ2-1; maybe TRBD1 (5 bases). This CDR3 is 12 amino acids long. With 3 bases removed from V and 6 bases from J, the gap between germline ends came to 6 bases. Looked up from germline, CDR1 is SGHAT and CDR2 is FQNNGV. The CDR3 bases are TGTGCCAGCAGCTTTAGGGGCAATGAGCAGTTCTTC. Protein: CASSFRGNEQFF.

The J gene is TRBJ1-5, the V gene TRBV19; 8 nucleotides agree with TRBD1. The CDR3 contains 16 residues. With 6 bases clipped from V and 2 bases from J, the junction kept 9 bases outside the gene matches. Germline loops: CDR1 LNHDA, CDR2 SQIVND (reference sequence). CDR3: CASSTIGQGGNQPQHF. DNA of the CDR3: TGTGCCAGTAGCACAATCGGACAGGGTGGCAATCAGCCCCAGCATTTT.